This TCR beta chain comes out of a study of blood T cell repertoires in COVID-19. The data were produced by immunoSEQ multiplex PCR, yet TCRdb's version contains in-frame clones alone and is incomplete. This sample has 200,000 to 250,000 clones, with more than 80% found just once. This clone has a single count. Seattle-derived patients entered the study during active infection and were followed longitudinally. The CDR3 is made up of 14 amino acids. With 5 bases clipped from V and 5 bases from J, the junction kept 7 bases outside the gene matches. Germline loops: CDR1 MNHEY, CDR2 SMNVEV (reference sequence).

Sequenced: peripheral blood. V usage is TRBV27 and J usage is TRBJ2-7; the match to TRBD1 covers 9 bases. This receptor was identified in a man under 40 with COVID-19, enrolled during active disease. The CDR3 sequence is CASSPGQGPHEQYF. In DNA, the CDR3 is TGTGCCAGCAGTCCGGGACAGGGTCCGCACGAGCAGTACTTC.